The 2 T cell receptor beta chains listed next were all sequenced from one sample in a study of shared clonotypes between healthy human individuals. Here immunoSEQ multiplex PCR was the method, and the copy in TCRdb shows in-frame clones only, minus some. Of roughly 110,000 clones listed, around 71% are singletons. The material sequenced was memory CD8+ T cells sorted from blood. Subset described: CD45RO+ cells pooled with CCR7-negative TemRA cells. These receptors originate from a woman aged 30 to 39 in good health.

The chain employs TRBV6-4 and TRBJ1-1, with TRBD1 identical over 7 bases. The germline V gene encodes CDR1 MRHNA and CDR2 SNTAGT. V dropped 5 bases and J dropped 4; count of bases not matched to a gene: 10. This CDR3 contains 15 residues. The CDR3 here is CASSREQGSGTEAFF. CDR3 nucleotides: TGTGCCAGCAGTAGAGAACAGGGGTCCGGCACTGAAGCTTTCTTT.

The CDR3 sequence is CASSEGRTYEQYF. As DNA, the CDR3 is TGCGCCAGCAGTGAGGGACGAACCTACGAGCAGTACTTC. The chain links TRBV10-1 to TRBJ2-7; D is unresolved. The V end was cut by 2 bases, the J end by 2 bases, with 7 bases between. Germline CDR1 reads WNHNN; CDR2 reads SYGVQD (reference sequence). This CDR3 has 13 residues.